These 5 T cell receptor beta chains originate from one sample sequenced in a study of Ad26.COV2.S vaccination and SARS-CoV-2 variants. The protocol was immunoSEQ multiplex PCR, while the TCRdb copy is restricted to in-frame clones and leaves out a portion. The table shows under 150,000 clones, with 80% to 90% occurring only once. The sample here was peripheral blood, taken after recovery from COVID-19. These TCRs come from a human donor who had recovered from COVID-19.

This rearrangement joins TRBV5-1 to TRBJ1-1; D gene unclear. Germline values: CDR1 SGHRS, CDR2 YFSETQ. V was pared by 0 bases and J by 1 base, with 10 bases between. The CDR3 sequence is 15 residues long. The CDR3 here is CASSLEPTSNTEAFF. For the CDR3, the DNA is TGCGCCAGCAGCTTGGAACCGACTTCGAACACTGAAGCTTTCTTT.

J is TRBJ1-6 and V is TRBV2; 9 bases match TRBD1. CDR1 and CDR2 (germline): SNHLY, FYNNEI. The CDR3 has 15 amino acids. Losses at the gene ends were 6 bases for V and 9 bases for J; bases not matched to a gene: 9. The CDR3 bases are TGTGCCAGCAGAATGCTGGGACAGGGTTCTTCACCCCTCCACTTT. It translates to CASRMLGQGSSPLHF.

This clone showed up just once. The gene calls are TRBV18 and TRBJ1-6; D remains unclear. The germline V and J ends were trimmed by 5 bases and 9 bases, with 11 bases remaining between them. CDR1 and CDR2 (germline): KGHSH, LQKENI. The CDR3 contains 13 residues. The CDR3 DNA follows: TGTGCCAGCTCAGAACAGACTGCTTCACCCCTCCACTTT. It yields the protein CASSEQTASPLHF. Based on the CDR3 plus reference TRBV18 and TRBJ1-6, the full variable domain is NAGVMQNPRHLVRRRGQEARLRCSPMKGHSHVYWYRQLPEEGLKFMVYLQKENIIDESGMPKERFSAEFPKEGPSILRIQQVVRGDSAAYFCASSEQTASPLHFGNGTRLTVT.

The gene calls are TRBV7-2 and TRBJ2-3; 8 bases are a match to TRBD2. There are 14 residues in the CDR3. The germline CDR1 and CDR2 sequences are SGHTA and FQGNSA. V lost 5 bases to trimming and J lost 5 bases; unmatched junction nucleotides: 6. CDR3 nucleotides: TGTGCCAGCAGCCGGGCGGGGGGAGGAGATACGCAGTATTTT. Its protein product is CASSRAGGGDTQYF.

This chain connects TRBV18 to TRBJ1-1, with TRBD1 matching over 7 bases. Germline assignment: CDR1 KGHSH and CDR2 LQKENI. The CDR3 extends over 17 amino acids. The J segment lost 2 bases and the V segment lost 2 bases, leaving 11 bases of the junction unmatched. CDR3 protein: CASSPNSRGQKNTEAFF. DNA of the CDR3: TGTGCCAGCTCACCAAATTCCCGGGGACAGAAAAACACTGAAGCTTTCTTT.